The clone carrying this T cell receptor (beta chain) turned up a few times. What it recognizes is unknown. Germline V lookup: CDR1 SEHNR, CDR2 FQNEAQ (reference sequence). The CDR3 contains 17 residues. The junction had 7 bases not matched to a gene; V was cut back by 0 bases and J by 3 bases. The data were obtained in a study of T-cell memory formation after mild COVID-19. About the research overall: TCR clusters mostly belonged to single donors. The study's findings and limits: Pre-infection memory already had some responding clones, implying cross-reactive memory joined.

TCRdb reprocessed the 5' RACE reads via MiXCR and lists one record per CDR3 protein. The repertoire has 140,000 to 150,000 distinct CDR3 sequences, about 25% of them found once; the top ten carry approximately 25%. The sequence was collected from an adult woman who had mild COVID-19 (a few samples of this study predate the infection). Cell type and time point are not known. The specimen was PBMCs or a T cell subset sorted from them (not recorded which). The chain recombines TRBV7-9 with TRBJ2-5, with 10 positions matching TRBD2. CDR3 region: CASSLATRGTSEETQYF. The CDR3, as DNA: TGTGCCAGCAGCTTAGCGACGCGGGGGACTAGCGAAGAGACCCAGTACTTC. Looking up the rest from reference TRBV7-9 and TRBJ2-5 gives the full variable domain: DTGVSQNPRHKITKRGQNVTFRCDPISEHNRLYWYRQTLGQGPEFLTYFQNEAQLEKSRLLSDRFSAERPKGSFSTLEIQRTEQGDSAMYLCASSLATRGTSEETQYFGPGTRLLVL.